The 15 T cell receptor beta chains below were found in one sample sequenced in a study of blood T cell repertoires in COVID-19. Sequencing used immunoSEQ multiplex PCR; TCRdb keeps in-frame clones, though not all of them. The sample lists approximately 250,000 clones, roughly 90% occurring once. Material for sequencing was peripheral blood. These receptors originate from a woman in her sixties or seventies with COVID-19, enrolled during active disease.

CDR3 region: CASSQVLVQFF. The CDR3 bases are TGTGCCAGCAGTCAGGTTTTAGTGCAGTTCTTC. V is TRBV7-2 and J is TRBJ2-1; D unresolved. The CDR3 runs 11 residues. Trimming took off 6 bases at V and 12 bases at J, with 12 bases between the two ends. Germline CDR1 and CDR2: SGHTA and FQGNSA.

This clone was counted once. This same CDR3 is encoded by further DNA sequences in the sample. The chain combines TRBV7-9 with TRBJ1-2; 11 bases line up with TRBD1. J was trimmed by 5 bases and V by 4 bases; bases with no gene match: 3. CDR1 and CDR2 from the germline V gene are SEHNR and FQNEAQ (reference sequence). The CDR3 has 14 amino acids. The CDR3: CASSSGTGGYGYTF. As DNA, the CDR3 is TGTGCCAGCAGCTCCGGGACAGGGGGTTATGGCTACACCTTC.

The chain joins TRBV6-1 to TRBJ1-2; possible D gene TRBD1, 6 bases. Trimming shortened V by 1 base and J by 2 bases, and 11 bases separated the two germline ends. CDR1 is MNHNS, CDR2 SASEGT, per germline. There are 15 residues in the CDR3. The CDR3 DNA reads as TGTGCCAGCAGTGAAGATTTGAGGGGGAACTATGGCTACACCTTC. This encodes CASSEDLRGNYGYTF.

In DNA form, the CDR3 reads TGTGCCAGTAGTATCACGGGGGGCCGAACCGGGGAGCTGTTTTTT. Translated: CASSITGGRTGELFF. V usage is TRBV19 and J usage is TRBJ2-2; a possible D gene is TRBD2 (7 bases). Trimming left V 3 bases short and J 5 bases short, with 13 bases between. The germline CDR1 and CDR2 sequences are LNHDA and SQIVND (reference sequence). The CDR3 totals 15 residues.

The V gene is TRBV5-1, the J gene TRBJ1-1; TRBD1 agrees at 10 bases. CDR1 is SGHRS, CDR2 YFSETQ, per germline. The CDR3 contains 15 residues. Trimming removed 5 bases from V and 0 bases from J; junction bases left unmatched: 4. The CDR3 region is CASRTGGLMNTEAFF. DNA of the CDR3: TGCGCCAGCAGGACAGGGGGCTTAATGAACACTGAAGCTTTCTTT.

This rearrangement joins TRBV30 to TRBJ1-3; 8 bases are a match to TRBD1. Germline V lookup: CDR1 GTSNPN, CDR2 SVGIG (reference sequence). V shed 0 bases and J 16 bases; nucleotides not matched to a gene: 8. The CDR3 runs 12 residues. CDR3 sequence reads: CAWSVLGQEAYF. DNA of the CDR3: TGTGCCTGGAGTGTGTTGGGACAGGAGGCCTATTTT. The full variable domain, rest sourced from reference TRBV30 and TRBJ1-3, is SQTIHQWPATLVQPVGSPLSLECTVEGTSNPNLYWYRQAAGRGLQLLFYSVGIGQISSEVPQNLSASRPQDRQFILSSKKLLLSDSGFYLCAWSVLGQEAYFGEGSWLTVV.

The sample holds a few counts of this clone. The chain is built from TRBV15 and TRBJ1-2; 8 nucleotides match TRBD1. This CDR3 contains 14 residues. CDR1 is LNHNV and CDR2 is YYDKDF in the germline V gene (reference sequence). Unmatched junction bases numbered 12, after V lost 5 bases and J lost 10 bases. The CDR3 DNA reads as TGTGCCACCAGCTCCAGAGACAGGGGAGCCTACTACACCTTC. Translation gives CATSSRDRGAYYTF.

A few counts support this clone. This chain connects TRBV10-3 to TRBJ2-7, with D possibly being TRBD1 (5 bases). V dropped 6 bases and J dropped 4 bases, with 13 bases sitting between them. Germline V lookup: CDR1 ENHRY, CDR2 SYGVKD. The CDR3 consists of 13 residues. CDR3 bases: TGTGCCATCAGGGACATCGGGTTGTACGAGCAGTACTTC. Protein: CAIRDIGLYEQYF.

The genes are TRBV30 and TRBJ1-1; TRBD1 might be the D (5 bases). The CDR3 extends over 16 amino acids. Per the germline V gene, CDR1 is GTSNPN and CDR2 is SVGIG (reference sequence). The ends were cut back, 0 bases at V and 5 bases at J, with 19 bases in the middle. CDR3 in DNA: TGTGCCTGGAGTGTAGACCAGGGAAAAGTGATGACTGAAGCTTTCTTT. Translation: CAWSVDQGKVMTEAFF.

This chain connects TRBV7-3 to TRBJ1-2, with TRBD1 as a possible D gene (6 bases). Trimming pared 5 bases from V and 5 bases from J, leaving 21 bases between. This CDR3 is 16 amino acids long. The germline V gene has CDR1 SGHTA and CDR2 FQGTGA. The CDR3 bases are TGTGCCAGCAGCCCCAAAGGGGGGGGAGTGGGATATGGCTACACCTTC. Protein product: CASSPKGGGVGYGYTF.

This sequence joins TRBV24-1 and TRBJ2-2; 9 nucleotides align to TRBD1. The V segment lost 7 bases and the J segment 3 bases; nucleotides outside the gene matches: 2. The germline V gene encodes CDR1 KGHDR and CDR2 SFDVKD. This CDR3 is built from 14 residues. The chain's CDR3 is CATSRTGDTGELFF. The DNA of the CDR3 is TGTGCCACCAGCAGGACAGGGGACACCGGGGAGCTGTTTTTT.

This chain uses TRBV30 with TRBJ1-3, with a possible D match to TRBD1 (5 bases). Trimming stripped 3 bases from V and 1 base from J, with 10 bases between. Germline-derived CDR1 and CDR2 are GTSNPN and SVGIG (reference sequence). The CDR3 length is 14 residues. The CDR3: CAWSRVGSGNTIYF. The CDR3 coding sequence is TGTGCCTGGAGCAGGGTAGGGTCTGGAAACACCATATATTTT.

The chain uses TRBV10-3 and TRBJ2-4; 12 bases map to TRBD1. The junction had 8 bases not matched to a gene; V was cut back by 11 bases and J by 6 bases. There are 14 residues in the CDR3. Per the germline V gene, CDR1 is ENHRY and CDR2 is SYGVKD. The CDR3 is CAAGTGGDGNIQYF. In DNA, the CDR3 is TGTGCCGCCGGGACAGGGGGCGATGGAAACATTCAGTACTTC.

V gene TRBV9 combines with J gene TRBJ2-2; 8 bases agree with TRBD1. J was trimmed by 7 bases and V by 1 base; bases with no gene match: 3. Germline lookup yields CDR1 SGDLS and CDR2 YYNGEE. This CDR3 comprises 14 residues. CDR3: CASSVKTGDGELFF. The CDR3 bases are TGTGCCAGCAGCGTAAAGACAGGGGACGGGGAGCTGTTTTTT.

The gene calls are TRBV25-1 and TRBJ1-2; unclear D gene. This CDR3 contains 13 residues. Per the germline V gene, CDR1 is MGHDK and CDR2 is SYGVNS. V was shortened by 5 bases and J by 3 bases, with 10 bases between the two germline ends. The CDR3 here is CASSFAGDYGYTF. In DNA form, the CDR3 reads TGTGCCAGCAGTTTTGCAGGCGACTATGGCTACACCTTC.